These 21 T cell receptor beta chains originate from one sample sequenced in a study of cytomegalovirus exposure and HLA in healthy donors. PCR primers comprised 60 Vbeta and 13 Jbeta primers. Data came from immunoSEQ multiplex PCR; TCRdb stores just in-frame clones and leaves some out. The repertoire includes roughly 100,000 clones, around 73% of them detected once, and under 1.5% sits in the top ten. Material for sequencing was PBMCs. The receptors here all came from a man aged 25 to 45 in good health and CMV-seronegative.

The CDR3 is CASLRQNTEAFF. CDR3 DNA: TGTGCCAGCCTGAGACAGAACACTGAAGCTTTCTTT. This chain joins TRBV18 and TRBJ1-1; D call uncertain. Trimming cost V 8 bases and J 1 base, with 8 bases left between them. The germline gives CDR1 KGHSH, CDR2 LQKENI. The CDR3 extends over 12 amino acids.

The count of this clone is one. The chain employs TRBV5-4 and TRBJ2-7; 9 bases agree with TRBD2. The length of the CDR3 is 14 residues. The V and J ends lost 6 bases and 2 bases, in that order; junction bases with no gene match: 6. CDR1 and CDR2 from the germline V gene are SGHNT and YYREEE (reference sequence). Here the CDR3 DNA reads TGTGCCAGCACCGTAGCGGGGGCGGCCTACGAGCAGTACTTC. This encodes CASTVAGAAYEQYF.

The CDR3 loop is CASSQDGAGSNQPQHF. The CDR3 DNA follows: TGCGCCAGCAGCCAAGATGGGGCGGGGAGTAATCAGCCCCAGCATTTT. The gene calls are TRBV4-3 and TRBJ1-5, with a tentative D call TRBD1 (5 bases). The CDR3 is made up of 16 amino acids. Germline V gene lookup returns CDR1 LGHNA and CDR2 YSLEER. Trimming cost V 0 bases and J 4 bases, with 13 bases left between them.

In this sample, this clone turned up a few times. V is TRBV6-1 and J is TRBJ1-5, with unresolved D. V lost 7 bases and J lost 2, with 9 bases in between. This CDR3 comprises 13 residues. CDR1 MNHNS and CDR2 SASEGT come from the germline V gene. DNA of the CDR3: TGTGCCAGCAACCGGGTGGGCAATCAGCCCCAGCATTTT. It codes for CASNRVGNQPQHF.

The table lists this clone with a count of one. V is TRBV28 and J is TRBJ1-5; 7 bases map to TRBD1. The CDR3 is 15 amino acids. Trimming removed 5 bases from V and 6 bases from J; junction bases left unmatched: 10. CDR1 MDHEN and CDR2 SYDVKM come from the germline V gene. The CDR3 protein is CASSPRDREIQPQHF. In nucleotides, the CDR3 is TGTGCCAGCAGTCCACGCGACAGGGAGATTCAGCCCCAGCATTTT.

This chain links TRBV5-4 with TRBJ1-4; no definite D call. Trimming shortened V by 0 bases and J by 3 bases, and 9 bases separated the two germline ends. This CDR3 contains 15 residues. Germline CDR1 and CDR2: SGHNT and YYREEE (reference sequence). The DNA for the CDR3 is TGTGCCAGCAGCTTGGATCGAGGTGCTAATGAAAAACTGTTTTTT. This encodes CASSLDRGANEKLFF.

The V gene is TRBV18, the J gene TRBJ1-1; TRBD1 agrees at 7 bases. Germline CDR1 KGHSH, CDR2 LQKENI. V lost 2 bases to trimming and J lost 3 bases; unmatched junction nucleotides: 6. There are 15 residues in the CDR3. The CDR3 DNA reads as TGTGCCAGCTCACCAAAAAGAACAGGGGACACTGAAGCTTTCTTT. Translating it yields CASSPKRTGDTEAFF.

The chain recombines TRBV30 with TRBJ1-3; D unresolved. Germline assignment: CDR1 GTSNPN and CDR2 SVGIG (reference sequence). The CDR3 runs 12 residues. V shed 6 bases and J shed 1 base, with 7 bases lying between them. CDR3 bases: TGTGCCTGTCTCCGGTCTGGAAACACCATATATTTT. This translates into CACLRSGNTIYF.

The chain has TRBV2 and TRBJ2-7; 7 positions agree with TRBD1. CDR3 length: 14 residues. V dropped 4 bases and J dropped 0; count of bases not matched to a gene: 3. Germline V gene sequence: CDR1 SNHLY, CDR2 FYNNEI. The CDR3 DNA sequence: TGTGCCAGCAGTGGGCGGACAGGCTCCTACGAGCAGTACTTC. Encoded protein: CASSGRTGSYEQYF.

The CDR3: CASSKTGTGFNTEAFF. The CDR3 DNA reads as TGCGCCAGCAGTAAGACAGGGACGGGGTTTAACACTGAAGCTTTCTTT. The V gene is TRBV4-1, the J gene TRBJ1-1; the match to TRBD1 covers 7 bases. Per the germline V gene, CDR1 is MGHRA and CDR2 is YSYEKL. V lost 6 bases, J lost 2 bases, and 12 bases stayed unmatched. The CDR3 extends over 16 amino acids.

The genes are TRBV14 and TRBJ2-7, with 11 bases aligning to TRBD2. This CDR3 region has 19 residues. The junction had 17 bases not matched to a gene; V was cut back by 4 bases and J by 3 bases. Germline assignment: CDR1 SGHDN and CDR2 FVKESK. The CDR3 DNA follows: TGTGCCAGCAGCCTAAGCCGACTAGCGGGAAACCCAGGGGACTACGAGCAGTACTTC. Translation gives CASSLSRLAGNPGDYEQYF.

This chain's CDR3 is CATSRRQGAQETQYF. Written as DNA, the CDR3 is TGTGCCACCAGCAGACGACAGGGGGCCCAAGAGACCCAGTACTTC. The chain has TRBV15 and TRBJ2-5; 10 bases fit TRBD1. This CDR3 is built from 15 residues. CDR1 and CDR2 from the germline V gene are LNHNV and YYDKDF (reference sequence). J lost 1 base, V lost 2 bases, and 1 base had no gene match.

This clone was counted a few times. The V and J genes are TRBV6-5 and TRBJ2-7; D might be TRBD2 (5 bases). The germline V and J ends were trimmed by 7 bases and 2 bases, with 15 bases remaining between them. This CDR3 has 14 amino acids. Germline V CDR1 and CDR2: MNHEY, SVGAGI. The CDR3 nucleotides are TGTGCCAGCATCGCGGGCCAAGACCCCTACGAGCAGTACTTC. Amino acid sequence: CASIAGQDPYEQYF.

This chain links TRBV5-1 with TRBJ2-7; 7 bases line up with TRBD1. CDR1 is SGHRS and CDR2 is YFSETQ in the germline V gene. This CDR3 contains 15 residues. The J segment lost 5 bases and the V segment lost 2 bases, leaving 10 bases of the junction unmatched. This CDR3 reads CASSLQGPQRDEQYF. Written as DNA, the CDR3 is TGCGCCAGCAGCTTACAGGGGCCCCAGAGGGACGAGCAGTACTTC.

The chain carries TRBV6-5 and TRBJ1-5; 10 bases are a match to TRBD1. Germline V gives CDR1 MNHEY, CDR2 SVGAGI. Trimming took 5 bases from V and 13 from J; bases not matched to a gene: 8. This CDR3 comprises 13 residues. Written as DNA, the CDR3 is TGTGCCAGCAGTGGACAGGGGGGGCGATCGCAGCATTTT. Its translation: CASSGQGGRSQHF.

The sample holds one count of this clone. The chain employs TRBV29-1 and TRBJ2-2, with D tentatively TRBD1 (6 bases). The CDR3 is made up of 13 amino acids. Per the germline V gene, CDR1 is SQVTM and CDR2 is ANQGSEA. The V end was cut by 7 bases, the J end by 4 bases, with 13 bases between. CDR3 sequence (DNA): TGCAGCGCTGATAAACAGGGCACCGGGGAGCTGTTTTTT. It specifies CSADKQGTGELFF.

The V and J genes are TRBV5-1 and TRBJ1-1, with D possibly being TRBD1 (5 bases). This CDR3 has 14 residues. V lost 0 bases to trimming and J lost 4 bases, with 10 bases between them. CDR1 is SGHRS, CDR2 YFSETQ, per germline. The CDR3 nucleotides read TGCGCCAGCAGCTTGGTTGCCGGGGGCACTGAAGCTTTCTTT. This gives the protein CASSLVAGGTEAFF.

The CDR3 region has the DNA TGTGCCAGCAGCCCGCCGGAGGGAAAACTGTTTTTT. Translated: CASSPPEGKLFF. The V and J genes are TRBV5-6 and TRBJ1-4, with no clear D. Germline CDR1 is SGHDT and CDR2 is YYEEEE. The CDR3 is 12 residues long. V was cut by 4 bases and J by 10 bases, with 11 bases left in between.

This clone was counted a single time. The CDR3 DNA follows: TGTGCCAGCAGCTTTGGACAGGGCCACGAGCAGTACTTC. It specifies CASSFGQGHEQYF. The chain is built from TRBV28 and TRBJ2-7; 8 bases are a match to TRBD1. The junction had 6 bases not matched to a gene; V was cut back by 6 bases and J by 5 bases. Per the germline V gene, CDR1 is MDHEN and CDR2 is SYDVKM. There are 13 residues in the CDR3.

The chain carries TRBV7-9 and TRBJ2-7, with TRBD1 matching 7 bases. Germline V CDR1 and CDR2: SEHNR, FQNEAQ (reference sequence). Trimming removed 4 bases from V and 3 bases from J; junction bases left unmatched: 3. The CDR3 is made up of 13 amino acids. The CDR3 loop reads CASSSWDSYEQYF. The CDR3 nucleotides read TGTGCCAGCAGCTCCTGGGACAGCTACGAGCAGTACTTC.

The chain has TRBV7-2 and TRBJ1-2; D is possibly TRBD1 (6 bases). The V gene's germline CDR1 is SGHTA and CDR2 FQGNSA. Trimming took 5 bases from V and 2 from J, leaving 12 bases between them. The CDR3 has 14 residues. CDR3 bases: TGTGCCAGCAGCCCTGACAGGCGCAACTATGGCTACACCTTC. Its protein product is CASSPDRRNYGYTF.